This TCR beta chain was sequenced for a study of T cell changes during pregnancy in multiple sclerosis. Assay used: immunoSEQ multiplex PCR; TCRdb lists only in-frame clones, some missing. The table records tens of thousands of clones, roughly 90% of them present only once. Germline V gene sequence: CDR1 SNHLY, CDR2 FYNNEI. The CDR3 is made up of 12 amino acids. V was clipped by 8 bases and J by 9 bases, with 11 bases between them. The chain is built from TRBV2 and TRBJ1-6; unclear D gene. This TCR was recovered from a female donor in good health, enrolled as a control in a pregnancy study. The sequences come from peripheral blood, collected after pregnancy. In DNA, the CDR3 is TGTGCCAGCCTCCTCTCCAGTTCACCCCTCCACTTT. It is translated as CASLLSSSPLHF.